The clone carrying this T cell receptor (beta chain) was detected a few times. Method: immunoSEQ multiplex PCR; TCRdb's copy keeps in-frame clones and lacks some. Here the sample spans some 240,000 clones, 80% to 85% being singletons. Enrollment of patients from Seattle took place during active infection, with longitudinal follow-up. This record comes from a study of blood T cell repertoires in COVID-19. Study-level background: COVID-19 samples from acute and convalescent phases originated in the United States, Italy and Spain.

CDR1 and CDR2 from the germline V gene are LGHDT and YNNKEL (reference sequence). Between the trimmed V and J ends, which lost 4 bases and 6 bases, there was a span of 13 bases. The CDR3 runs to 15 residues. Sequenced input: peripheral blood. The rearrangement links TRBV3-1 (or the pseudogene TRBV3-2) to TRBJ1-6; no reliable D call. The TCR comes from a woman in her seventies with COVID-19, enrolled during active disease. Written as DNA, the CDR3 is TGTGCCAGCAGCCCCGATGGAGGTTTTAATTCACCCCTCCACTTT. Translated, it gives CASSPDGGFNSPLHF.